The 30 T cell receptor beta chains reported below all come from one sample, sequenced in a study of OX40 agonist ivuxolimab in advanced cancers. Profiled with immunoSEQ multiplex PCR; TCRdb holds only in-frame clones, not every one. The table shows 70,000 or so clones, with roughly nine tenths occurring only once. Here the sequenced sample was CD4+ or CD8+ T cells sorted from blood, taken in a trial of the OX40 agonist ivuxolimab. The receptors stem from an adult with an advanced solid tumor such as melanoma, head and neck, liver or kidney cancer.

J is TRBJ2-3 and V is TRBV5-6; perhaps TRBD1 as D (6 bases). Trimming took off 3 bases at V and 5 bases at J, with 13 bases between the two ends. Germline V gives CDR1 SGHDT, CDR2 YYEEEE. The CDR3 length is 14 residues. The CDR3 DNA reads TGTGCCAGCAGCTGGACCCCGGGACAAGATACGCAGTATTTT. Translated, it gives CASSWTPGQDTQYF.

The V and J genes are TRBV5-4 and TRBJ1-2; D gene unclear. Per germline, CDR1 SGHNT and CDR2 YYREEE (reference sequence). The germline V and J ends were trimmed by 1 base and 0 bases, with 10 bases remaining between them. The CDR3 extends over 15 amino acids. The CDR3 DNA sequence: TGTGCCAGCAGCTTGACGAGGAGTACTAACTATGGCTACACCTTC. Its protein product is CASSLTRSTNYGYTF.

This chain joins TRBV6-5 and TRBJ2-3, with 11 bases matching TRBD2. Germline lookup yields CDR1 MNHEY and CDR2 SVGAGI. The CDR3 consists of 15 residues. Trimming removed 6 bases from V and 7 bases from J; junction bases left unmatched: 9. In DNA form, the CDR3 reads TGTGCCAGCAGCTTCGGGACTAGCGGTGTAAATACGCAGTATTTT. Its protein product is CASSFGTSGVNTQYF.

The chain recombines TRBV2 with TRBJ2-7; D may be TRBD1 or TRBD2 (6 bases each). V lost 4 bases to trimming and J lost 3 bases, with 13 bases between them. CDR1 is SNHLY and CDR2 is FYNNEI in the germline V gene. The CDR3 is 14 amino acids. CDR3 DNA: TGTGCCAGCAGTGTTCAGGAGGGGGGCTACGAGCAGTACTTC. Translation gives CASSVQEGGYEQYF.

The rearrangement links TRBV27 to TRBJ1-5, with 7 bases lining up with TRBD1. Per germline, CDR1 MNHEY and CDR2 SMNVEV (reference sequence). The CDR3 runs 14 residues. The trim removed 5 bases at V and 3 bases at J, leaving 4 bases unmatched. This CDR3 is CASSADRFNQPQHF. CDR3 coding DNA: TGTGCCAGCAGTGCGGACAGGTTCAATCAGCCCCAGCATTTT.

The V gene is TRBV19, the J gene TRBJ2-1, with TRBD2 matching over 7 bases. Germline CDR1 is LNHDA and CDR2 is SQIVND (reference sequence). V shed 1 base and J 10 bases; nucleotides not matched to a gene: 4. The CDR3 totals 13 residues. This CDR3 is CASSIGTSWEQFF. The CDR3 DNA reads as TGTGCCAGTAGTATAGGGACTAGTTGGGAGCAGTTCTTC.

The chain links TRBV14 to TRBJ2-2, with 7 bases identical to TRBD1. CDR3 size: 14 residues. Germline V gives CDR1 SGHDN, CDR2 FVKESK. V dropped 0 bases and J dropped 6; count of bases not matched to a gene: 1. This CDR3 reads CASSQETGPGELFF. CDR3 in DNA: TGTGCCAGCAGCCAAGAGACAGGGCCCGGGGAGCTGTTTTTT.

Relative to its sample, this clone is medium-sized. The gene calls are TRBV19 and TRBJ1-3; the D gene is possibly TRBD1 (5 bases). Trimming removed 8 bases from V and 0 bases from J, with 8 bases in between. CDR1 and CDR2 (germline): LNHDA, SQIVND (reference sequence). CDR3 length: 13 residues. The CDR3 DNA reads TGTGCCAGTGGGGGTTTCTCTGGAAACACCATATATTTT. Translating gives CASGGFSGNTIYF.

The chain uses TRBV2 and TRBJ1-1; D unclear. CDR1 is SNHLY and CDR2 is FYNNEI in the germline V gene. V was shortened by 3 bases and J by 4 bases, with 15 bases between the two germline ends. The CDR3 extends over 15 amino acids. The CDR3 sequence is CASSESRMGGTEAFF. CDR3 nucleotide sequence: TGTGCCAGCAGTGAGAGTAGGATGGGTGGCACTGAAGCTTTCTTT.

A note on this clone: Other DNA sequences in the same sample also yield this CDR3. The rearrangement uses TRBV12-5 and TRBJ1-5; D gene uncertain. This CDR3 comprises 14 residues. Germline-derived CDR1 and CDR2 are LGHNT and FRNRAP. The ends were cut back, 1 base at V and 1 base at J, with 5 bases in the middle. The CDR3 reads CASGLGQSNQPQHF. The CDR3 nucleotides read TGTGCTAGTGGTTTGGGCCAGAGCAATCAGCCCCAGCATTTT.

This chain connects TRBV4-1 to TRBJ1-1; 12 nucleotides agree with TRBD1. There are 18 residues in the CDR3. The V and J ends lost 5 bases and 2 bases, in that order; junction bases with no gene match: 12. Germline V gene lookup returns CDR1 MGHRA and CDR2 YSYEKL. The CDR3 here is CASSGILGQGARNTEAFF. For the CDR3, the DNA is TGCGCCAGCAGCGGTATCTTGGGACAGGGGGCGCGAAACACTGAAGCTTTCTTT.

The V and J genes are TRBV11-2 and TRBJ1-1, with D uncertain. V was pared by 0 bases and J by 0 bases, with 2 bases between. The CDR3 totals 13 residues. Germline V gene lookup returns CDR1 SGHAT and CDR2 FQNNGV. The CDR3 region is CASSLEVNTEAFF. The CDR3 bases are TGTGCCAGCAGCTTAGAGGTGAACACTGAAGCTTTCTTT. Full variable domain (missing parts from reference TRBV11-2 and TRBJ1-1): EAGVAQSPRYKIIEKRQSVAFWCNPISGHATLYWYQQILGQGPKLLIQFQNNGVVDDSQLPKDRFSAERLKGVDSTLKIQPAKLEDSAVYLCASSLEVNTEAFFGQGTRLTVV.

V is TRBV5-1 and J is TRBJ2-5; 13 bases match TRBD2. Germline CDR1 SGHRS, CDR2 YFSETQ. V lost 0 bases, J lost 1 base, and 9 bases stayed unmatched. The CDR3 is 19 residues long. The CDR3: CASSLATSGGLKFQETQYF. The DNA for the CDR3 is TGCGCCAGCAGCTTGGCGACTAGCGGGGGGCTCAAATTCCAAGAGACCCAGTACTTC.

The J gene is TRBJ2-3, the V gene TRBV9; D gene uncertain. The germline V gene has CDR1 SGDLS and CDR2 YYNGEE. CDR3 length equals 16 residues. V lost 4 bases and J 2 bases, leaving 17 bases between the germline ends. CDR3 sequence: CASSPDVAFYTDTQYF. CDR3 nucleotide sequence: TGTGCCAGCAGCCCCGACGTGGCGTTTTACACAGATACGCAGTATTTT.

This chain joins TRBV7-3 and TRBJ2-5; 8 nucleotides agree with TRBD2. The CDR3 totals 14 residues. The germline gives CDR1 SGHTA, CDR2 FQGTGA. V lost 3 bases and J lost 1; bases outside the gene matches: 1. The CDR3 DNA is TGTGCCAGCAGCTTCGGGGGGGTCCAAGAGACCCAGTACTTC. It translates to CASSFGGVQETQYF.

V and J are TRBV27 and TRBJ2-7; 9 bases are shared with TRBD1. V dropped 1 base and J dropped 6; count of bases not matched to a gene: 10. Per germline, CDR1 MNHEY and CDR2 SMNVEV (reference sequence). This CDR3 contains 16 residues. The DNA of the CDR3 is TGTGCCAGCAGTTTATTGGTGACGGGGACAGGGCTCGAGCAGTACTTC. Amino acids: CASSLLVTGTGLEQYF.

The chain joins TRBV4-3 to TRBJ1-3; TRBD1 matches at 7 bases. This CDR3 spans 17 amino acids. Germline V gene sequence: CDR1 LGHNA, CDR2 YSLEER. V trimming: 0 bases; J trimming: 4 bases; junction bases outside the gene matches: 9. This CDR3 is CASSQDREGASGNTIYF. CDR3 DNA: TGCGCCAGCAGCCAAGACCGTGAGGGGGCTAGCGGAAACACCATATATTTT.

J is TRBJ1-5 and V is TRBV6-1, with D possibly being TRBD1 (5 bases). The CDR3 runs 15 residues. In germline, CDR1 is MNHNS, CDR2 SASEGT. Trimming took off 0 bases at V and 6 bases at J, with 12 bases between the two ends. The CDR3 DNA follows: TGTGCCAGCAGTGAAGCCCCCCCGAGGGGTCAGCCCCAGCATTTT. It specifies CASSEAPPRGQPQHF.

The rearrangement uses TRBV9 and TRBJ2-2; no reliable D call. V lost 0 bases and J lost 6, with 3 bases in between. Germline V CDR1 and CDR2: SGDLS, YYNGEE. This CDR3 has 12 residues. CDR3 bases: TGTGCCAGCAGCGTAGTCCCCGGGGAGCTGTTTTTT. This sequence encodes CASSVVPGELFF.

This clone was detected a few times. The chain carries TRBV5-1 and TRBJ2-7, with a weak D call TRBD1 (5 bases). The CDR3 has 13 amino acids. CDR1 is SGHRS, CDR2 YFSETQ, per germline. V was clipped by 4 bases and J by 2 bases, with 10 bases between them. CDR3 bases: TGCGCCAGCAGCCTCAGGGAACCCTACGAGCAGTACTTC. Amino acids: CASSLREPYEQYF.

This chain links TRBV7-2 with TRBJ2-7; 7 nucleotides align to TRBD2. The CDR3 contains 16 residues. The V segment lost 1 base and the J segment 3 bases; nucleotides outside the gene matches: 9. Germline-derived CDR1 and CDR2 are SGHTA and FQGNSA. The CDR3 DNA reads as TGTGCCAGCAGCTTAGACGGGGGGATTTTCGGCTACGAGCAGTACTTC. It translates to CASSLDGGIFGYEQYF.

The chain has TRBV7-9 and TRBJ2-2, with a weak D call TRBD1 (5 bases). Germline lookup yields CDR1 SEHNR and CDR2 FQNEAQ (reference sequence). This CDR3 has 13 amino acids. Deletions cut 5 bases from V and 4 bases from J, with 8 bases between. The CDR3: CASSPQGTGELFF. CDR3 in DNA: TGTGCCAGCAGCCCGCAGGGCACCGGGGAGCTGTTTTTT.

This clone was seen only once. V and J are TRBV4-1 and TRBJ2-7, with a weak D call TRBD1 (6 bases). Deletions cut 2 bases from V and 2 bases from J, with 13 bases between. CDR1 and CDR2 (germline): MGHRA, YSYEKL. CDR3 size: 15 residues. For the CDR3, the DNA is TGCGCCAGCAGCCAAAAGGAGACAGGCGCCTACGAGCAGTACTTC. Its translation: CASSQKETGAYEQYF.

The chain combines TRBV29-1 with TRBJ2-7; possibly TRBD1 or TRBD2 for D (5 bases each). V dropped 5 bases and J dropped 1 base, with 21 bases sitting between them. This CDR3 contains 16 residues. Germline CDR1 is SQVTM and CDR2 is ANQGSEA. The DNA for the CDR3 is TGCAGCGTTCGGGGCGTAGGGGTCACACCTTCCTACGAGCAGTACTTC. This encodes CSVRGVGVTPSYEQYF.

This sequence joins TRBV27 and TRBJ2-1; 10 nucleotides match TRBD1. The CDR3 covers 15 residues. Germline CDR1 is MNHEY and CDR2 is SMNVEV (reference sequence). The junction had 11 bases not matched to a gene; V was cut back by 5 bases and J by 10 bases. The CDR3 coding sequence is TGTGCCAGCAGTCCTGGGACAGGGGCGATCTTGGAGCAGTTCTTC. Translated: CASSPGTGAILEQFF.

The chain has TRBV7-9 and TRBJ1-1, with D perhaps TRBD1 (6 bases). From germline, CDR1 is SEHNR and CDR2 FQNEAQ (reference sequence). The CDR3 consists of 14 residues. V dropped 4 bases and J dropped 2 bases, with 11 bases sitting between them. CDR3 nucleotide sequence: TGTGCCAGCAGCTCTGAAGGGGGAAACACTGAAGCTTTCTTT. Translated, it gives CASSSEGGNTEAFF.

In DNA, the CDR3 is TGCGCCAGCAGCCAAGATATTGGGACAGGCAGCTCCTACGAGCAGTACTTC. Its translation: CASSQDIGTGSSYEQYF. This chain joins TRBV4-3 and TRBJ2-7; 8 bases are a match to TRBD1. V was clipped by 0 bases and J by 0 bases; unmatched bases: 7. Looked up from germline, CDR1 is LGHNA and CDR2 is YSLEER. The CDR3 is 17 residues long.

The chain couples TRBV7-9 to TRBJ2-5, with D perhaps TRBD2 (6 bases). CDR3 length equals 16 residues. Trimming stripped 2 bases from V and 2 bases from J, with 15 bases between. Germline V gene sequence: CDR1 SEHNR, CDR2 FQNEAQ (reference sequence). This chain's CDR3 is CASSLLGRDSQETQYF. In DNA form, the CDR3 reads TGTGCCAGCAGCTTACTAGGACGGGACTCTCAAGAGACCCAGTACTTC.

As concerns this clone: Other DNA variants within this sample encode the same CDR3. The V gene is TRBV9, the J gene TRBJ2-2; D call uncertain. The germline CDR1 and CDR2 sequences are SGDLS and YYNGEE. The V end lost 0 bases, the J end lost 4 bases, and 4 bases lay between the germline ends. The CDR3 contains 13 residues. The CDR3 loop is CASSVVGTGELFF. The CDR3 nucleotides are TGTGCCAGCAGCGTAGTGGGCACCGGGGAGCTGTTTTTT.

This rearrangement joins TRBV5-4 to TRBJ2-7; no clear D. Trimming shortened V by 4 bases and J by 3 bases, and 11 bases separated the two germline ends. The CDR3 length is 13 residues. The germline V gene has CDR1 SGHNT and CDR2 YYREEE (reference sequence). The CDR3 sequence is CASSHPPLYEQYF. CDR3 coding DNA: TGTGCCAGCAGCCACCCCCCCCTCTACGAGCAGTACTTC.